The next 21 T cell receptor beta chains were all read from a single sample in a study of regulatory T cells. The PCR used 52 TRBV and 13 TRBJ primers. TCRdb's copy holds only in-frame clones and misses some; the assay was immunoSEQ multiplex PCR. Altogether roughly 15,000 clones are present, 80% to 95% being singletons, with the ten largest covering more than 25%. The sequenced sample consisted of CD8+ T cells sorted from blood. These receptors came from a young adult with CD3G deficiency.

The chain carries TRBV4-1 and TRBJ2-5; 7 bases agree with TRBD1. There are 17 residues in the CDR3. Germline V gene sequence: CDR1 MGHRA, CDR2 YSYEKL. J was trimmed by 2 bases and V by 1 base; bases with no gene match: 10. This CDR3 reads CASSQVGRGLGQETQYF. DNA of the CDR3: TGCGCCAGCAGCCAAGTAGGAAGGGGGCTGGGTCAAGAGACCCAGTACTTC.

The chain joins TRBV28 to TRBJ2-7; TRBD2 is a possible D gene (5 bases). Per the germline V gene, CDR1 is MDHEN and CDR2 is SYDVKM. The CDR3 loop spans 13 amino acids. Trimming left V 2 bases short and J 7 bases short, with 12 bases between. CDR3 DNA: TGTGCCAGCAGTTTAGCGGGTATTTGGGAGCAGTACTTC. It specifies CASSLAGIWEQYF.

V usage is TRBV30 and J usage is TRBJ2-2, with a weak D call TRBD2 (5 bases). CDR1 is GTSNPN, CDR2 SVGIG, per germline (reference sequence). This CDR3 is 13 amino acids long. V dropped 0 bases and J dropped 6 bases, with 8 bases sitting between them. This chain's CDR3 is CAWSVSGSGELFF. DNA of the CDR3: TGTGCCTGGAGTGTAAGCGGATCCGGGGAGCTGTTTTTT. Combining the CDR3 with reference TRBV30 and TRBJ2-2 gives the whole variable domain SQTIHQWPATLVQPVGSPLSLECTVEGTSNPNLYWYRQAAGRGLQLLFYSVGIGQISSEVPQNLSASRPQDRQFILSSKKLLLSDSGFYLCAWSVSGSGELFFGEGSRLTVL.

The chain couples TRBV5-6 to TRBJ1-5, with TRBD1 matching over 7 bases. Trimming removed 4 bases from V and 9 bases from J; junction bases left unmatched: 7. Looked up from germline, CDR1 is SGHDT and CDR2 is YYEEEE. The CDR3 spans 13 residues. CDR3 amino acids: CASSTTGLLPQHF. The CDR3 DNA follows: TGTGCCAGCAGCACGACAGGGCTCCTGCCCCAGCATTTT.

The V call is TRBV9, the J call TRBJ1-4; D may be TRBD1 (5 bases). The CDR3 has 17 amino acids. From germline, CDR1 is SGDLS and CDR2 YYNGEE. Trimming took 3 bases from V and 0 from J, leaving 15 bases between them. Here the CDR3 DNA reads TGTGCCAGCAGCGACCCAAGGGGCGAGGCAACTAATGAAAAACTGTTTTTT. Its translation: CASSDPRGEATNEKLFF.

Written as DNA, the CDR3 is TGCGCCAGCAGCAAAGGGACAGAAGGTCGAAACTACGAGCAGTACTTC. Its protein product is CASSKGTEGRNYEQYF. The rearrangement joins TRBV5-1 to TRBJ2-5, with 7 bases aligning to TRBD1. The end of the DNA aligns better with TRBJ2-7, so the J call may be wrong. The germline CDR1 and CDR2 sequences are SGHRS and YFSETQ. CDR3 length equals 16 residues.

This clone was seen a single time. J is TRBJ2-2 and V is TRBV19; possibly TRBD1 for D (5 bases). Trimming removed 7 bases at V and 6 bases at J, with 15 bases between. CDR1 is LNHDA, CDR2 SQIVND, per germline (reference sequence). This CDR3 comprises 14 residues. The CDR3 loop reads CASTSLAGPGELFF. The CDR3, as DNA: TGTGCCAGTACCTCTTTGGCAGGGCCCGGGGAGCTGTTTTTT. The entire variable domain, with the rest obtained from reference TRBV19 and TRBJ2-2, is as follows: DGGITQSPKYLFRKEGQNVTLSCEQNLNHDAMYWYRQDPGQGLRLIYYSQIVNDFQKGDIAEGYSVSREKKESFPLTVTSAQKNPTAFYLCASTSLAGPGELFFGEGSRLTVL.

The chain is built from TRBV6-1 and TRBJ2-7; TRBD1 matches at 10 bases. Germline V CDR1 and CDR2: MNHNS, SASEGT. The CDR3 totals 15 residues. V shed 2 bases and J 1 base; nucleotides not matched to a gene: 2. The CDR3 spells CASSERTGGSYEQYF. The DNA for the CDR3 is TGTGCCAGCAGTGAACGGACAGGGGGTTCCTACGAGCAGTACTTC.

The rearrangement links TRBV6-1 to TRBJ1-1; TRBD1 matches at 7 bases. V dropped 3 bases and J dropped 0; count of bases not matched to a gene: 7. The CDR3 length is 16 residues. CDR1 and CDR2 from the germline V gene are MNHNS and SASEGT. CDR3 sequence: CASSDPGQTLNTEAFF. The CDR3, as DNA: TGTGCCAGCAGTGACCCGGGACAGACCTTGAACACTGAAGCTTTCTTT.

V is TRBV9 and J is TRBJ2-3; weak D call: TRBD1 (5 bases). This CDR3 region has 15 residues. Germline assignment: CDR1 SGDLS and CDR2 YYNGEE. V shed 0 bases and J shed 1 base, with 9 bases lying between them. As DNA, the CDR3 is TGTGCCAGCAGCGTAGAGGGGCGCGGCACAGATACGCAGTATTTT. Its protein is CASSVEGRGTDTQYF. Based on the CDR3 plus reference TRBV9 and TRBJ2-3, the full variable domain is DSGVTQTPKHLITATGQRVTLRCSPRSGDLSVYWYQQSLDQGLQFLIQYYNGEERAKGNILERFSAQQFPDLHSELNLSSLELGDSALYFCASSVEGRGTDTQYFGPGTRLTVL.

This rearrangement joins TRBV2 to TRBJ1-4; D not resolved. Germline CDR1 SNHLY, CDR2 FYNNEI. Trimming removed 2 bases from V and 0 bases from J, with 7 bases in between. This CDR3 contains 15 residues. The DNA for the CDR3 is TGTGCCAGCAGTGAAAGGGCAGCAACTAATGAAAAACTGTTTTTT. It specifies CASSERAATNEKLFF.

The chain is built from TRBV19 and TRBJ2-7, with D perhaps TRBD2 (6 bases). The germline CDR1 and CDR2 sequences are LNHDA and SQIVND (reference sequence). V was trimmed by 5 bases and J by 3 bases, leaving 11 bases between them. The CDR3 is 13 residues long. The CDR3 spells CASSAGPSYEQYF. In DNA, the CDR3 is TGTGCCAGTAGTGCGGGACCCAGCTACGAGCAGTACTTC. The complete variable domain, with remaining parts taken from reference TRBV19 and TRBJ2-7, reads DGGITQSPKYLFRKEGQNVTLSCEQNLNHDAMYWYRQDPGQGLRLIYYSQIVNDFQKGDIAEGYSVSREKKESFPLTVTSAQKNPTAFYLCASSAGPSYEQYFGPGTRLTVT.

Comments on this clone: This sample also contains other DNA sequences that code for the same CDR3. CDR3 sequence (DNA): TGTGCCAGCAGCTTAGGCGATGAGCAGTTCTTC. This codes for CASSLGDEQFF. The chain uses TRBV7-9 and TRBJ2-1; no firm D call. V shed 1 base and J shed 8 bases, with 3 bases lying between them. Germline-derived CDR1 and CDR2 are SEHNR and FQNEAQ (reference sequence). The CDR3 totals 11 residues.

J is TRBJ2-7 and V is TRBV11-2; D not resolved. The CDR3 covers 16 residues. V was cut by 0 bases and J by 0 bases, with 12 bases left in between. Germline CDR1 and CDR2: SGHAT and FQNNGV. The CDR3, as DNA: TGTGCCAGCAGCTTAGATGGGGTCGGGCTCTCCTACGAGCAGTACTTC. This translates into CASSLDGVGLSYEQYF.

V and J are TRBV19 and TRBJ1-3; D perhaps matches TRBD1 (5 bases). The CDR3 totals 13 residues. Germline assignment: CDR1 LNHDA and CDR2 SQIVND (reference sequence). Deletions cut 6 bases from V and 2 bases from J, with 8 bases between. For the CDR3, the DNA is TGTGCCAGTAGATGGGGCACTGGAAACACCATATATTTT. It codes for CASRWGTGNTIYF.

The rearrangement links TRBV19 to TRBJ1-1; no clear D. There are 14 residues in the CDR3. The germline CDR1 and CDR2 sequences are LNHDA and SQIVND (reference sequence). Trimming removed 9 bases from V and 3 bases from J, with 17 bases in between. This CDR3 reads CASRWSSVDTEAFF. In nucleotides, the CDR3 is TGTGCCAGCAGATGGAGTTCGGTTGACACTGAAGCTTTCTTT.

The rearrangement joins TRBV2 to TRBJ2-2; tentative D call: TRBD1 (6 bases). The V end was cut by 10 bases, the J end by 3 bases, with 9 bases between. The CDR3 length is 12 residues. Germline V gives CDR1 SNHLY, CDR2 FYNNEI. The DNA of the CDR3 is TGTGCCACCCGGACAGACACCGGGGAGCTGTTTTTT. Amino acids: CATRTDTGELFF.

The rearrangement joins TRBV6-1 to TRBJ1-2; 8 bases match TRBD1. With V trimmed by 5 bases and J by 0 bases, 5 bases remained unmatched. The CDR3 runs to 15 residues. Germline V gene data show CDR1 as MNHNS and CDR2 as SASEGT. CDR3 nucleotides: TGTGCCAGCAGTACGACAGGGGCCACTAACTATGGCTACACCTTC. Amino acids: CASSTTGATNYGYTF.

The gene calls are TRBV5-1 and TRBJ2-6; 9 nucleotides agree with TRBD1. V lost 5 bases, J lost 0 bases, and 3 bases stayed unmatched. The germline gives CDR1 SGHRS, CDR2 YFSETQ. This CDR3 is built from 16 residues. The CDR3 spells CASRGQGSSGANVLTF. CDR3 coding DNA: TGCGCCAGCAGGGGACAGGGCTCCTCTGGGGCCAACGTCCTGACTTTC.

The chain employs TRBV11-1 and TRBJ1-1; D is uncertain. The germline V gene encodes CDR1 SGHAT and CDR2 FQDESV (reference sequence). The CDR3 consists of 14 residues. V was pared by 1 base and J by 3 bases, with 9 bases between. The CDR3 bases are TGTGCCAGCAGCTTAGTTCCGCAGCACACTGAAGCTTTCTTT. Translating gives CASSLVPQHTEAFF.

In DNA form, the CDR3 reads TGTGCCAGCAGCTTCGACCCAGGCTACACCTTC. Its translation: CASSFDPGYTF. The rearrangement links TRBV5-8 to TRBJ1-2, with D unresolved. The length of the CDR3 is 11 residues. Trimming removed 2 bases at V and 8 bases at J, with 7 bases between. The germline V gene encodes CDR1 SGHTS and CDR2 YDEGEE.